Below, 8 T cell receptor beta chains from the same sample are listed, as sequenced in a study of blood T cell repertoires in COVID-19. Clones were read by immunoSEQ multiplex PCR, and TCRdb kept only the in-frame ones, dropping some. The sample lists some 300,000 clones, approximately 90% occurring once. The sample consisted of peripheral blood. These TCRs come from a woman between 45 and 60 years old with COVID-19, enrolled during active disease.

The chain employs TRBV18 and TRBJ1-2; 7 nucleotides line up with TRBD1. V lost 2 bases, J lost 3 bases, and 6 bases stayed unmatched. The germline CDR1 and CDR2 sequences are KGHSH and LQKENI. This CDR3 spans 15 amino acids. The CDR3 loop reads CASSPRTGQHYGYTF. The CDR3 DNA sequence: TGTGCCAGCTCACCAAGAACGGGACAGCACTATGGCTACACCTTC.

The V call is TRBV27, the J call TRBJ2-7, with TRBD1 identical over 9 bases. Germline CDR1 is MNHEY and CDR2 is SMNVEV (reference sequence). After removal of 6 bases from V and 2 bases from J, the junction contained 5 bases not matched to a gene. The CDR3 has 14 residues. CDR3 sequence: CASSRGQGTYEQYF. CDR3 sequence (DNA): TGTGCCAGCAGCCGAGGACAGGGGACCTACGAGCAGTACTTC.

This clone was seen a few times. In the same sample, other DNA sequences code for this CDR3. This chain links TRBV9 with TRBJ1-1; 7 bases are a match to TRBD1. Trimming removed 3 bases from V and 8 bases from J; junction bases left unmatched: 7. In germline, CDR1 is SGDLS, CDR2 YYNGEE. The CDR3 runs to 13 residues. This chain's CDR3 is CASSAGQRTEAFF. The CDR3 nucleotides are TGTGCCAGCAGCGCGGGACAGAGAACCGAAGCTTTCTTT.

The chain links TRBV6-5 to TRBJ1-1; D not resolved. V lost 4 bases to trimming and J lost 1 base, with 10 bases between them. The CDR3 length is 14 residues. Germline V gene sequence: CDR1 MNHEY, CDR2 SVGAGI. The CDR3 reads CASSSPAENTEAFF. In DNA, the CDR3 is TGTGCCAGCAGTTCCCCCGCAGAGAACACTGAAGCTTTCTTT.

The CDR3 sequence is CSALAGYETQYF. In DNA form, the CDR3 reads TGCAGCGCCTTGGCAGGGTACGAGACCCAGTACTTC. This chain uses TRBV29-1 with TRBJ2-5; D possibly corresponds to TRBD1 (5 bases). Deletions cut 7 bases from V and 5 bases from J, with 14 bases between. The CDR3 totals 12 residues. Germline assignment: CDR1 SQVTM and CDR2 ANQGSEA.

The rearrangement links TRBV5-8 to TRBJ1-1; TRBD1 agrees at 7 bases. The CDR3 covers 15 residues. In germline, CDR1 is SGHTS, CDR2 YDEGEE. The V and J ends lost 0 bases and 2 bases, in that order; junction bases with no gene match: 4. CDR3 sequence reads: CASSLGTGANTEAFF. CDR3 DNA sequence: TGTGCCAGCAGCTTGGGGACAGGAGCCAACACTGAAGCTTTCTTT.

This sequence joins TRBV19 and TRBJ2-1; weak D call: TRBD2 (6 bases). The CDR3 covers 15 residues. The ends were cut back, 1 base at V and 4 bases at J, with 11 bases in the middle. Germline CDR1 and CDR2: LNHDA and SQIVND (reference sequence). CDR3 residues: CASSIGREWYNEQFF. The DNA for the CDR3 is TGTGCCAGTAGTATAGGACGGGAGTGGTACAATGAGCAGTTCTTC.

The V and J genes are TRBV19 and TRBJ2-7, with TRBD2 identical over 9 bases. This CDR3 is 15 amino acids long. Germline V gene lookup returns CDR1 LNHDA and CDR2 SQIVND (reference sequence). J gave up 2 bases and V 4 bases, and 6 bases lay outside the gene matches. The CDR3 is CASSNPSGTTYEQYF. The CDR3 region has the DNA TGTGCCAGTAGTAACCCTAGCGGGACTACCTACGAGCAGTACTTC.